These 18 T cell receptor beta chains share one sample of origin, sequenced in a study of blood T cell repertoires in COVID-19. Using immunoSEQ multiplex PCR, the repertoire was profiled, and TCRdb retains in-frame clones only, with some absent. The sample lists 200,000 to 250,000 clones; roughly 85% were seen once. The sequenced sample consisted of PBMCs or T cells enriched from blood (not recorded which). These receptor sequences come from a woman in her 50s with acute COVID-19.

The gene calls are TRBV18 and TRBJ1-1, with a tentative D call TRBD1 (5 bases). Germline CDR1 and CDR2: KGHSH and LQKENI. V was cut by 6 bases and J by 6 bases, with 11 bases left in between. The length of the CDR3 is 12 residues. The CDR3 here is CASSPRVPEAFF. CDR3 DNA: TGTGCCAGCTCCCCCAGGGTGCCTGAAGCTTTCTTT.

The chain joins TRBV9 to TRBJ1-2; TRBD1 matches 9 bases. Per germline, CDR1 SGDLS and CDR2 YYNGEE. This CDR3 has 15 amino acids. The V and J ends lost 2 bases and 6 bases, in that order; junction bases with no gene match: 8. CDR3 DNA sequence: TGTGCCAGCAGCGTCCGGGACAGGGCCGGTCATGGCTACACCTTC. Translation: CASSVRDRAGHGYTF.

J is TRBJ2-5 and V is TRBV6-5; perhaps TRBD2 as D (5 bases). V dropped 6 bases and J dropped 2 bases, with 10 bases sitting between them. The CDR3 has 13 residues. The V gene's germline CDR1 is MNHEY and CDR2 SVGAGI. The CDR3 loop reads CASSPGFQETQYF. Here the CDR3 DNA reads TGTGCCAGCAGCCCGGGATTTCAAGAGACCCAGTACTTC.

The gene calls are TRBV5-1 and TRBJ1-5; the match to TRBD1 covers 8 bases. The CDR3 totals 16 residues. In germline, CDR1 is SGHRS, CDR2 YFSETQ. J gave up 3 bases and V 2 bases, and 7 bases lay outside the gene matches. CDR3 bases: TGCGCCAGCAGCTTCGGGACAGGCATCTTCAATCAGCCCCAGCATTTT. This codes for CASSFGTGIFNQPQHF.

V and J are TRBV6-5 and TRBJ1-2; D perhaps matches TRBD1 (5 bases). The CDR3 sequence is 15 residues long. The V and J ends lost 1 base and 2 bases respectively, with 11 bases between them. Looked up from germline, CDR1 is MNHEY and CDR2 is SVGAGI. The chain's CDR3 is CASSYLGGRNYGYTF. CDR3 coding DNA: TGTGCCAGCAGTTACTTGGGGGGTCGGAACTATGGCTACACCTTC.

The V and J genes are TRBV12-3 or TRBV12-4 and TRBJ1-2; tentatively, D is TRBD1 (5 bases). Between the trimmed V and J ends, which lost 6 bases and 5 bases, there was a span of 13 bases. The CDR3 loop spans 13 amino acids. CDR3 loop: CASRPSGGYGYTF. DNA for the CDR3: TGTGCCAGCAGACCCTCTGGGGGGTATGGCTACACCTTC.

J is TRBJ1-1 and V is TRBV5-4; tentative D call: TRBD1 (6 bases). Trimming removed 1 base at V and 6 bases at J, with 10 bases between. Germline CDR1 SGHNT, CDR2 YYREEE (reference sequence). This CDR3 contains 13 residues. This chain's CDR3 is CASSLPGVSEAFF. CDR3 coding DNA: TGTGCCAGCAGCTTGCCAGGGGTTTCTGAAGCTTTCTTT.

The CDR3 sequence is CASSQVPGSNQPQHF. CDR3 coding DNA: TGCGCCAGCAGCCAAGTCCCGGGTAGCAATCAGCCCCAGCATTTT. The chain carries TRBV4-1 and TRBJ1-5; no clear D gene. Germline V gene data show CDR1 as MGHRA and CDR2 as YSYEKL. The CDR3 is made up of 15 amino acids. The V gene lost 1 base and the J gene lost 0 bases, with 7 bases spanning the gap.

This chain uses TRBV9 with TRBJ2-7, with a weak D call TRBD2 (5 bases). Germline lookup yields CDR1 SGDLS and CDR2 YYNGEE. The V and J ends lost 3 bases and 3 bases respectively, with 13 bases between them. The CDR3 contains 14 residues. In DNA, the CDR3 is TGTGCCAGCAGCGAGCTAGAGGGCCACTACGAGCAGTACTTC. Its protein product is CASSELEGHYEQYF. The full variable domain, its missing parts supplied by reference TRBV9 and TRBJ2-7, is DSGVTQTPKHLITATGQRVTLRCSPRSGDLSVYWYQQSLDQGLQFLIQYYNGEERAKGNILERFSAQQFPDLHSELNLSSLELGDSALYFCASSELEGHYEQYFGPGTRLTVT.

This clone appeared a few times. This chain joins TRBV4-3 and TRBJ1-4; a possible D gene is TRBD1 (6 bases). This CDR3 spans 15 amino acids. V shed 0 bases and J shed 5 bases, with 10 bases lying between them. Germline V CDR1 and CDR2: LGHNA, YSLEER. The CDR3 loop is CASSQESDRNEKLFF. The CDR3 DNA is TGCGCCAGCAGCCAAGAGTCCGACAGGAATGAAAAACTGTTTTTT.

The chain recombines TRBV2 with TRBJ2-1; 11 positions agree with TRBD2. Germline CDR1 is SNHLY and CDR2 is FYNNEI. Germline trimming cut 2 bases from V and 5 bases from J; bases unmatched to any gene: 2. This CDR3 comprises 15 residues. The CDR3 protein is CASSELAGGHNEQFF. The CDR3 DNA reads TGTGCCAGCAGTGAACTAGCGGGGGGACACAATGAGCAGTTCTTC. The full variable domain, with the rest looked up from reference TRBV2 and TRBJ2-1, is EPEVTQTPSHQVTQMGQEVILRCVPISNHLYFYWYRQILGQKVEFLVSFYNNEISEKSEIFDDQFSVERPDGSNFTLKIRSTKLEDSAMYFCASSELAGGHNEQFFGPGTRLTVL.

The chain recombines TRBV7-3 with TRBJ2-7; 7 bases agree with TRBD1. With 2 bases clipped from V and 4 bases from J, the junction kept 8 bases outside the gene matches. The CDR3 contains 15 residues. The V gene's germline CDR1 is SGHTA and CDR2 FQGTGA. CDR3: CASSLVPGQSYEQYF. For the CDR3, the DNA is TGTGCCAGCAGCTTAGTTCCGGGACAGAGTTACGAGCAGTACTTC.

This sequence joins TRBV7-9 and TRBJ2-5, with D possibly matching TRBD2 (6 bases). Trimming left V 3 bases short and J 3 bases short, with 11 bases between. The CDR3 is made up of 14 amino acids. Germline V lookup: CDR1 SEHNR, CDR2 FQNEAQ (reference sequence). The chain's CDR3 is CASSFYSGEETQYF. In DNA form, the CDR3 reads TGTGCCAGCAGCTTTTACTCGGGGGAAGAGACCCAGTACTTC.

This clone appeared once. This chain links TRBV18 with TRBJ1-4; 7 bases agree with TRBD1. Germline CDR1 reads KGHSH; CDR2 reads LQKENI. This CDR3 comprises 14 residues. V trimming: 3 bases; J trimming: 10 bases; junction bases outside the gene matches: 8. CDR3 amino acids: CASSPTGVEGKLFF. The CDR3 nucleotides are TGTGCCAGCTCACCTACAGGGGTGGAGGGAAAACTGTTTTTT.

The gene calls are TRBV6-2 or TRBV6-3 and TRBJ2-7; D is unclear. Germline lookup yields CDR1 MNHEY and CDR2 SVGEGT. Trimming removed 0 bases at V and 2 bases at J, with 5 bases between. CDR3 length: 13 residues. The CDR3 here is CASSYSQAYEQYF. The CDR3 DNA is TGTGCCAGCAGTTACTCGCAGGCCTACGAGCAGTACTTC.

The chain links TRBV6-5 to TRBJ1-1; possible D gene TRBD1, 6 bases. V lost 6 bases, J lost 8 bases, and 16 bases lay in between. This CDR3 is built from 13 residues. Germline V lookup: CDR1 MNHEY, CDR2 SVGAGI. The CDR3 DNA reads TGTGCCAGCAGCCGGGACAAACGGTGGGAAGCTTTCTTT. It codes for CASSRDKRWEAFF.

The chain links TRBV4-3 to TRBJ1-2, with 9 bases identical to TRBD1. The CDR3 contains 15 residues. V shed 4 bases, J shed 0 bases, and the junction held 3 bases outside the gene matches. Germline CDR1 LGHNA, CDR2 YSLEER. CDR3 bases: TGCGCCAGCAGCCGCGGACAGGGGCCTAACTATGGCTACACCTTC. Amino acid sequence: CASSRGQGPNYGYTF.

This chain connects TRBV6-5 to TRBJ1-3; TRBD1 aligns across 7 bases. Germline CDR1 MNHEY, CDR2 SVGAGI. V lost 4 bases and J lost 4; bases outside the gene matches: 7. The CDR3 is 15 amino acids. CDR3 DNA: TGTGCCAGCAGTTTCCGGGACAGTCGAGGAAACACCATATATTTT. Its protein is CASSFRDSRGNTIYF.